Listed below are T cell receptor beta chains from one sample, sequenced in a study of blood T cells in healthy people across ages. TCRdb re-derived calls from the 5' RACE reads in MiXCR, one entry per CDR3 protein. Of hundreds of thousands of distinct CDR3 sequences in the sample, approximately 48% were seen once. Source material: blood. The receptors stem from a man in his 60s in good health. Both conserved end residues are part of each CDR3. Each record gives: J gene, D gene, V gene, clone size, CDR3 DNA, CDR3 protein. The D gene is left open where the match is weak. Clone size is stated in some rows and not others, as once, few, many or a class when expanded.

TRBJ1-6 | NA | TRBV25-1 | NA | TGTGCCAGCAGTGAAGGCGGAACAGGGCCCCTCCACTTT | CASSEGGTGPLHF
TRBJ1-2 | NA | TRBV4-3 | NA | TGCGCCAGCAGCCGGAAGATATGGGGGGATACTAACTATGGCTACACCTTC | CASSRKIWGDTNYGYTF
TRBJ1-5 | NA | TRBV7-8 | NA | TGTGCCAGCAGCTTAGCGGGGGGGCGCACCGGTGTGCAGCTCCAGCATTTT | CASSLAGGRTGVQLQHF
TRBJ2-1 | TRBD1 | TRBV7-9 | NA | TGTGCCAGCAGCTTAGCGGGGACAGCTGCTCAGTTCTTC | CASSLAGTAAQFF
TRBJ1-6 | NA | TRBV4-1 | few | TGCGCCAGCAGCCAAGTGGGCCGTAAACTTTCGGAGGGGGCCCTCCACTTT | CASSQVGRKLSEGALHF
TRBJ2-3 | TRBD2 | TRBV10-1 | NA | TGCGCCAGCAGTGAGGGTAGCGGGGCGCAGGGTACGCAGTATTTT | CASSEGSGAQGTQYF
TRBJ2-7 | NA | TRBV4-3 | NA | TGCGCCAGCAGCCAAGATTCAGGGGGGGTCTACGAGCAGTACTTC | CASSQDSGGVYEQYF
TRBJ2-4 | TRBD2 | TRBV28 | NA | TGTGCCAGCTGTCGTAAGCGGGGGCTAGCCAAAAACATTCAGTACTTC | CASCRKRGLAKNIQYF
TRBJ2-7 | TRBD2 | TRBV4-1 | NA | TGCGCCAGCAGCCCGGGACTAGCGGGGACTAGCTCCTACGAGCAGTACTTC | CASSPGLAGTSSYEQYF
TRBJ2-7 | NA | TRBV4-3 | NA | TGCGCCAGCAGCCAAGATAATTCTGCAGAGCAGTATTTC | CASSQDNSAEQYF
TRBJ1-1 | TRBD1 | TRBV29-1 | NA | TGCAGCGTTCGGACAGGAATGAACACTGAAGCTTTCTTT | CSVRTGMNTEAFF